What follows describes a single TCR beta chain. The immunoSEQ assay was v3. Sequencing depth was around 2 million read pairs for survey level, about 5-6 million for deep. Sequencing used immunoSEQ multiplex PCR; TCRdb keeps in-frame clones, though not all of them. The sample consists of around 15,000 clones, more than 75% of them appearing once. This record comes from a study of TIL therapy for anti-PD-1-resistant metastatic lung cancer. The germline V and J ends were trimmed by 0 bases and 0 bases, with 3 bases remaining between them. The CDR3 contains 13 residues. Looked up from germline, CDR1 is SGHKS and CDR2 is YYEKEE (reference sequence). Noted time point: pre-treatment sample, taken before nivolumab and TIL therapy.

This specimen consisted of blood, obtained at baseline. The rearrangement links TRBV5-5 to TRBJ1-1, with no clear D. This TCR came from a person aged 25-79 years with non-small cell lung cancer. CDR3 loop: CASSLELNTEAFF. Written as DNA, the CDR3 is TGTGCCAGCAGCTTGGAGTTGAACACTGAAGCTTTCTTT.